The 6 T cell receptor beta chains below all came from one sample that was sequenced in a study of T-cell reconstitution after alpha-beta-depleted transplantation in children. Library preparation (for TCRbeta) was performed with unique molecular identifiers. TCRdb reprocessed the PCR reads with MiXCR, giving one entry per CDR3 protein. The sample contains around 600,000 distinct CDR3 sequences, around 17% of which appear only once. The sample consisted of PBMCs from the stem cell graft donor, taken from the stem cell graft. The receptor source for this set is a human donor who donated a stem cell graft to a child with acute myeloid leukemia.

This clonotype was seen at least ten times. The chain uses TRBV20-1 and TRBJ2-1, with 7 bases aligning to TRBD2. J gave up 7 bases and V 3 bases, and 6 bases lay outside the gene matches. Germline CDR1 is DFQATT and CDR2 is SNEGSKA (reference sequence). CDR3 length equals 13 residues. The CDR3 spells CSASGLVLNEQFF. The CDR3 DNA is TGCAGTGCTAGCGGACTAGTTTTGAATGAGCAGTTCTTC.

This rearrangement joins TRBV7-9 to TRBJ1-6, with unresolved D. Germline values: CDR1 SEHNR, CDR2 FQNEAQ (reference sequence). The CDR3 sequence is 13 residues long. The V end was cut by 1 base, the J end by 7 bases, with 5 bases between. The chain's CDR3 is CASSLDLNSPLHF. DNA of the CDR3: TGTGCCAGCAGCTTAGATTTGAATTCACCCCTCCACTTT.

This clonotype was observed at least ten times. The V and J genes are TRBV5-1 and TRBJ2-6; D is undetermined. CDR3 length: 17 amino acids. Germline V gene sequence: CDR1 SGHRS, CDR2 YFSETQ. V was pared by 6 bases and J by 0 bases, with 16 bases between. In DNA form, the CDR3 reads TGCGCCAGCACAGCGACTCTATCAATCTCTGGGGCCAACGTCCTGACTTTC. The encoded protein is CASTATLSISGANVLTF.

This clonotype occurred a few times. V is TRBV7-9 and J is TRBJ1-2; D not resolved. Germline lookup yields CDR1 SEHNR and CDR2 FQNEAQ (reference sequence). The CDR3 sequence is 15 residues long. Trimming took 5 bases from V and 3 from J, leaving 16 bases between them. The CDR3 here is CASSPGLPLDYGYTF. In DNA, the CDR3 is TGTGCCAGCAGCCCCGGGCTACCCTTGGACTATGGCTACACCTTC.

The chain joins TRBV27 to TRBJ1-2; D ambiguous. Trimming pared 3 bases from V and 2 bases from J, leaving 10 bases between. The CDR3 runs to 14 residues. Germline CDR1 reads MNHEY; CDR2 reads SMNVEV (reference sequence). DNA of the CDR3: TGTGCCAGCAGTTTGGCAAAGTTCAACTATGGCTACACCTTC. Translation gives CASSLAKFNYGYTF.

This clonotype appeared a few times. The chain is built from TRBV11-2 and TRBJ2-1; D uncertain. The CDR3 covers 13 residues. Trimming removed 1 base at V and 7 bases at J, with 8 bases between. Germline CDR1 and CDR2: SGHAT and FQNNGV. CDR3: CASSLGLENEQFF. The CDR3 DNA follows: TGTGCCAGCAGCTTAGGCCTAGAAAATGAGCAGTTCTTC.